This T cell receptor (beta chain) comes out of a study of CXCR3-negative and CXCR3-positive naive CD8 T cells. Study conclusions and caveats: Naive cells positive for CXCR3 carried more hydrophobic TRB CDR3s than CXCR3-negative ones.

In regard to this clonotype: Its antigen remains unknown.

The authors prepared UMI-labeled TRB cDNA libraries by 5' RACE. TCRdb reanalyzed the 5' RACE reads and collapses them to one entry per CDR3 protein, without DNA. The sample data list tens of thousands of distinct CDR3 sequences. The CDR3 has 14 amino acids. The germline V gene encodes CDR1 SQVTM and CDR2 ANQGSEA. Cells that were CD45RO-CCR7+CD27+CD95- constituted naive CD8+ T cells. The TCR sequence derives from a human donor in good health. Some clones in this sample may be carry-over from other donors' samples. This chain uses TRBV29-1 with TRBJ2-3; no DNA is available, so the TRBD1 call from TCRdb remains unchecked. Sequencing was performed on naive CXCR3+ CD8+ T cells from blood. Subset denoted: CD45RO-CCR7+CD27+CD95- naive CD8+ T cells expressing CXCR3 (TNR3+). This CDR3 is CSVEDRGPPDTQYF.